A selection of T cell receptor beta chains follows, all from one sample in a study of T cells in Graves' hyperthyroidism and ophthalmopathy. TCRdb independently ran MiXCR on the multiplex PCR reads; one entry per CDR3 protein. The data contain under 550,000 distinct CDR3 sequences, around 20% of them singletons. The sample taken for sequencing was blood. All receptors come from a man aged 35 to 55 with Graves' ophthalmopathy. Each CDR3 is given with its conserved first and last residue. The D gene is left open where the match is weak. Not every row has a clone size; where given, it reads once, few, many or a size class.

j_call: TRBJ2-1; d_call: TRBD2; v_call: TRBV19; clone_size: few; cdr3_aa: CASSIDRLAGDVEQFF; cdr3_nt: TGTGCCAGTAGTATAGATCGGTTAGCGGGAGATGTGGAGCAGTTCTTC
j_call: TRBJ1-1; d_call: .; v_call: TRBV7-3; clone_size: many; cdr3_aa: CASSLTGRSTEAFF; cdr3_nt: TGTGCCAGCAGCCTTACCGGGAGGAGCACTGAAGCTTTCTTT
j_call: TRBJ2-3; d_call: .; v_call: TRBV4-1; clone_size: .; cdr3_aa: CASSQEGGQIGDTQYF; cdr3_nt: TGCGCCAGCAGCCAAGAGGGTGGCCAAATTGGGGATACGCAGTATTTT
j_call: TRBJ1-2; d_call: .; v_call: TRBV12-3/TRBV12-4; clone_size: few; cdr3_aa: CASSFRGPYGYTF; cdr3_nt: TGTGCCAGCAGTTTTAGGGGACCATATGGCTACACCTTC
j_call: TRBJ2-1; d_call: .; v_call: TRBV3-1; clone_size: .; cdr3_aa: CASSQGALYNEQFF; cdr3_nt: TGTGCCAGCAGCCAAGGGGCTTTGTACAATGAGCAGTTCTTC
j_call: TRBJ1-2; d_call: TRBD1; v_call: TRBV12-3/TRBV12-4; clone_size: few; cdr3_aa: CASSSEQGAGGYTF; cdr3_nt: TGTGCCAGCAGCTCGGAACAGGGGGCCGGGGGCTACACCTTC
j_call: TRBJ2-2; d_call: .; v_call: TRBV6-5; clone_size: .; cdr3_aa: CASSYERMNTGELFF; cdr3_nt: TGTGCCAGCAGTTACGAACGGATGAACACCGGGGAGCTGTTTTTT
j_call: TRBJ2-7; d_call: TRBD1; v_call: TRBV10-3; clone_size: few; cdr3_aa: CATLRQGSYEQYF; cdr3_nt: TGTGCCACCCTACGACAGGGCTCCTACGAGCAGTACTTC
j_call: TRBJ2-1; d_call: .; v_call: TRBV10-3; clone_size: .; cdr3_aa: CAISESETASYYNEQFF; cdr3_nt: TGTGCCATCAGTGAGTCTGAGACAGCCTCTTACTACAATGAGCAGTTCTTC
j_call: TRBJ1-4; d_call: .; v_call: TRBV11-2; clone_size: few; cdr3_aa: CASSPNHGVEKLFF; cdr3_nt: TGTGCCAGCAGCCCAAACCACGGGGTTGAAAAACTGTTTTTT
j_call: TRBJ1-3; d_call: .; v_call: TRBV12-5; clone_size: .; cdr3_aa: CASGLATVPGNTIYF; cdr3_nt: TGTGCTAGTGGTTTGGCTACAGTACCAGGAAACACCATATATTTT
j_call: TRBJ1-1; d_call: .; v_call: TRBV12-3/TRBV12-4; clone_size: many; cdr3_aa: CASGGRGEAFF; cdr3_nt: TGTGCCAGCGGGGGACGAGGGGAAGCTTTCTTT
j_call: TRBJ2-7; d_call: TRBD2; v_call: TRBV11-2; clone_size: many; cdr3_aa: CASSLDESGIYEQYF; cdr3_nt: TGTGCCAGCAGCTTAGATGAAAGCGGGATCTACGAGCAGTACTTC
j_call: TRBJ2-1; d_call: .; v_call: TRBV5-1; clone_size: many; cdr3_aa: CASSLGQGIVNEQFF; cdr3_nt: TGCGCCAGCAGCTTGGGGCAGGGGATTGTCAATGAGCAGTTCTTC
j_call: TRBJ2-1; d_call: .; v_call: TRBV6-1; clone_size: .; cdr3_aa: CASPGDSSYNEQFF; cdr3_nt: TGTGCCAGCCCAGGGGATAGCTCCTACAATGAGCAGTTCTTC
j_call: TRBJ2-2; d_call: .; v_call: TRBV20-1; clone_size: .; cdr3_aa: CSARPGQNTGELFF; cdr3_nt: TGCAGTGCTAGACCAGGGCAGAACACCGGGGAGCTGTTTTTT
j_call: TRBJ2-2; d_call: TRBD2; v_call: TRBV6-5; clone_size: few; cdr3_aa: CASSYSQREGNTGELFF; cdr3_nt: TGTGCCAGCAGTTACTCACAACGGGAGGGTAACACCGGGGAGCTGTTTTTT
j_call: TRBJ1-3; d_call: .; v_call: TRBV28; clone_size: .; cdr3_aa: CASYSPRGRTGNTIYF; cdr3_nt: TGTGCCAGCTACTCTCCCCGGGGGCGGACTGGAAACACCATATATTTT
j_call: TRBJ2-2; d_call: TRBD2; v_call: TRBV19; clone_size: .; cdr3_aa: CASHGLAANTGELFF; cdr3_nt: TGTGCCAGCCACGGACTAGCGGCGAACACCGGGGAGCTGTTTTTT
j_call: TRBJ2-7; d_call: TRBD1; v_call: TRBV28; clone_size: many; cdr3_aa: CASSSGQSNYEQYF; cdr3_nt: TGTGCCAGCAGCTCGGGACAGTCTAACTACGAGCAGTACTTC
j_call: TRBJ1-2; d_call: TRBD1; v_call: TRBV10-3; clone_size: .; cdr3_aa: CAISPGTGRANYGYTF; cdr3_nt: TGTGCCATCAGCCCCGGGACAGGAAGAGCTAACTATGGCTACACCTTC
j_call: TRBJ2-1; d_call: .; v_call: TRBV12-3/TRBV12-4; clone_size: few; cdr3_aa: CASSFPEGAEEQFF; cdr3_nt: TGTGCCAGCAGTTTTCCGGAAGGGGCTGAGGAGCAGTTCTTC
j_call: TRBJ2-1; d_call: TRBD2; v_call: TRBV12-3/TRBV12-4; clone_size: many; cdr3_aa: CASSLSIGGNEQFF; cdr3_nt: TGTGCCAGCAGTTTAAGTATCGGGGGGAATGAGCAGTTCTTC
j_call: TRBJ2-2; d_call: TRBD2; v_call: TRBV7-2; clone_size: .; cdr3_aa: CASSFGTSGRTGELFF; cdr3_nt: TGTGCCAGCAGCTTCGGGACTAGCGGGAGGACCGGGGAGCTGTTTTTT
j_call: TRBJ1-1; d_call: .; v_call: TRBV9; clone_size: many; cdr3_aa: CASSVDENTEAFF; cdr3_nt: TGTGCCAGCAGCGTAGACGAGAACACTGAAGCTTTCTTT
j_call: TRBJ2-7; d_call: TRBD2; v_call: TRBV27; clone_size: few; cdr3_aa: CASGRLAASYEQYF; cdr3_nt: TGTGCCAGCGGGCGACTAGCGGCCTCCTACGAGCAGTACTTC
j_call: TRBJ1-1; d_call: .; v_call: TRBV2; clone_size: many; cdr3_aa: CASSEQAENTEAFF; cdr3_nt: TGTGCCAGCAGTGAGCAGGCAGAGAACACTGAAGCTTTCTTT
j_call: TRBJ2-1; d_call: TRBD1; v_call: TRBV6-2/TRBV6-3; clone_size: few; cdr3_aa: CASRGGTGWRSYNEQFF; cdr3_nt: TGTGCCAGCAGGGGCGGGACAGGGTGGAGATCCTACAATGAGCAGTTCTTC
j_call: TRBJ2-1; d_call: .; v_call: TRBV7-8; clone_size: many; cdr3_aa: CASSVGVWERGEREQFF; cdr3_nt: TGTGCCAGCAGCGTCGGGGTGTGGGAGAGGGGGGAGAGGGAGCAGTTCTTC
j_call: TRBJ1-2; d_call: .; v_call: TRBV29-1; clone_size: few; cdr3_aa: CSVSSPAGYTF; cdr3_nt: TGCAGCGTATCCAGCCCGGCCGGCTACACCTTC
j_call: TRBJ1-3; d_call: .; v_call: TRBV4-1; clone_size: .; cdr3_aa: CASSQGEGRGSGNTIYF; cdr3_nt: TGCGCCAGCAGCCAAGGTGAGGGAAGGGGCTCTGGAAACACCATATATTTT
j_call: TRBJ1-1; d_call: TRBD1; v_call: TRBV25-1; clone_size: .; cdr3_aa: CASSAYRGDAEAFF; cdr3_nt: TGTGCCAGCAGTGCATACAGGGGCGACGCTGAAGCTTTCTTT
j_call: TRBJ1-3; d_call: TRBD1; v_call: TRBV28; clone_size: .; cdr3_aa: CASSETGWGNTIYF; cdr3_nt: TGTGCCAGCAGTGAGACAGGGTGGGGAAACACCATATATTTT
j_call: TRBJ1-2; d_call: TRBD1; v_call: TRBV7-9; clone_size: few; cdr3_aa: CASSLKGTGSHGYTF; cdr3_nt: TGTGCCAGCAGCTTAAAAGGGACAGGGAGCCATGGCTACACCTTC
j_call: TRBJ2-5; d_call: .; v_call: TRBV6-2/TRBV6-3; clone_size: many; cdr3_aa: CASSYSRASPRMRSAQETQYF; cdr3_nt: TGTGCCAGCAGTTACTCTAGAGCGAGCCCCCGAATGAGGAGTGCGCAAGAGACCCAGTACTTC
j_call: TRBJ2-6; d_call: .; v_call: TRBV11-1; clone_size: few; cdr3_aa: CASSLGGQPGANVLTF; cdr3_nt: TGTGCCAGCAGCTTAGGCGGACAGCCCGGGGCCAACGTCCTGACTTTC
j_call: TRBJ1-4; d_call: TRBD1; v_call: TRBV5-4; clone_size: .; cdr3_aa: CASSSPGTGQGNEKLFF; cdr3_nt: TGTGCCAGCAGCTCCCCCGGGACAGGGCAAGGAAATGAAAAACTGTTTTTT
j_call: TRBJ2-1; d_call: TRBD2; v_call: TRBV9; clone_size: .; cdr3_aa: CASSPGTRLYNEQFF; cdr3_nt: TGTGCCAGCAGCCCCGGGACTAGACTATACAATGAGCAGTTCTTC
j_call: TRBJ2-5; d_call: TRBD2; v_call: TRBV6-7; clone_size: once; cdr3_aa: CASSYTGTSEGQETQYF; cdr3_nt: TGTGCCAGCAGTTACACCGGGACTAGCGAAGGCCAAGAGACCCAGTACTTC
j_call: TRBJ1-1; d_call: TRBD1; v_call: TRBV19; clone_size: many; cdr3_aa: CASSPRGINTEAFF; cdr3_nt: TGTGCCAGTAGCCCCAGGGGGATAAACACTGAAGCTTTCTTT
j_call: TRBJ2-3; d_call: .; v_call: TRBV7-8; clone_size: many; cdr3_aa: CASSLILAKDTQYF; cdr3_nt: TGTGCCAGCAGCTTGATACTAGCCAAAGATACGCAGTATTTT
j_call: TRBJ2-1; d_call: .; v_call: TRBV12-3/TRBV12-4; clone_size: few; cdr3_aa: CASSLARSYNEQFF; cdr3_nt: TGTGCCAGCAGTCTAGCGAGGTCTTACAATGAGCAGTTCTTC
j_call: TRBJ2-1; d_call: TRBD2; v_call: TRBV5-1; clone_size: many; cdr3_aa: CASSFLAGAGNEQFF; cdr3_nt: TGCGCCAGCAGCTTCCTAGCGGGGGCCGGGAATGAGCAGTTCTTC
j_call: TRBJ1-6; d_call: .; v_call: TRBV6-1; clone_size: .; cdr3_aa: CASRPGVNSPLHF; cdr3_nt: TGTGCCAGCAGACCAGGGGTGAATTCACCCCTCCACTTT
j_call: TRBJ1-2; d_call: .; v_call: TRBV2; clone_size: few; cdr3_aa: CASSAGGGGGYTF; cdr3_nt: TGTGCCAGCAGTGCGGGGGGCGGGGGTGGCTACACCTTC
j_call: TRBJ1-5; d_call: .; v_call: TRBV3-1; clone_size: few; cdr3_aa: CASSMGENQPQHF; cdr3_nt: TGTGCCAGCAGCATGGGGGAAAATCAGCCCCAGCATTTT
j_call: TRBJ2-1; d_call: .; v_call: TRBV2; clone_size: many; cdr3_aa: CASRLRDTGYNEQFF; cdr3_nt: TGTGCCAGCAGACTCCGGGACACAGGCTACAATGAGCAGTTCTTC
j_call: TRBJ2-1; d_call: .; v_call: TRBV2; clone_size: few; cdr3_aa: CASSERTNEQFF; cdr3_nt: TGTGCCAGCAGTGAAAGGACTAATGAGCAGTTCTTC
j_call: TRBJ2-2; d_call: .; v_call: TRBV7-8; clone_size: few; cdr3_aa: CASSMTGGWTGELFF; cdr3_nt: TGTGCCAGTAGTATGACAGGCGGTTGGACCGGGGAGCTGTTTTTT
j_call: TRBJ2-5; d_call: .; v_call: TRBV12-3/TRBV12-4; clone_size: many; cdr3_aa: CASSLAGTRGGETQYF; cdr3_nt: TGTGCCAGCAGTTTAGCCGGGACGAGGGGAGGTGAGACCCAGTACTTC
j_call: TRBJ2-3; d_call: .; v_call: TRBV29-1; clone_size: many; cdr3_aa: CSAQVLSGTDTQYF; cdr3_nt: TGCAGCGCTCAAGTTCTTTCGGGCACAGATACGCAGTATTTT
j_call: TRBJ2-7; d_call: TRBD2; v_call: TRBV30; clone_size: many; cdr3_aa: CAWTTGTTTYEQYF; cdr3_nt: TGTGCCTGGACAACCGGGACTACTACCTACGAGCAGTACTTC
j_call: TRBJ2-7; d_call: TRBD1; v_call: TRBV3-1; clone_size: .; cdr3_aa: CASSHTGQASYEQYF; cdr3_nt: TGTGCCAGCAGCCATACGGGACAGGCCTCCTACGAGCAGTACTTC